One TCR beta chain is described in this entry. The antigen it recognizes is unknown. Nothing much larger sits one base from this clone, and base qualities are not available. TCRbeta CDR3 regions were amplified from genomic DNA by means of the immunoSEQ Assay, a bias-controlled multiplex PCR. Per the original workflow: Nucleated cell counts per sample were estimated from amplification of reference gene primers within the assay. Sequence reads were collapsed and filtered to measure the absolute abundance of every unique TCRbeta CDR3 rearrangement. For each sample, productive Simpson clonality was calculated as the square root of Simpson's diversity index over productive rearrangements. TCRdb took over this immuneACCESS table, retaining in-frame rearrangements with V and J assigned. Such tables are incomplete; in checked studies, under half of the missing clones stem from an unresolved V gene, and the remainder is unexplained. V and J calls and clone size are given by that table; D and trimming were obtained from the DNA. This sample lists about 240,000 clones; roughly four fifths were detected once. The ten largest clones take up around 12% of the sample.

Collaborating institutions collected whole blood in K2EDTA tubes following their own protocols. For TCRbeta analysis, collaborator samples were shipped as frozen whole blood, as isolated PBMCs, or as DNA extracted from either sample type. The record originates from a study of blood T cell repertoires in COVID-19 (TCRdb year 2020). Study-level background: The collaborator samples originated in the United States, Italy and Spain and spanned the acute and convalescent phases of COVID-19. Where available, HLA class I and class II types were obtained from metadata supplied by the sample provider rather than from assay-based typing. The prospective study material was composed of cDNA or gDNA derived from T cells, B-cell-depleted T cells, or PBMCs. Subjects who had been exposed to COVID-19, were actively infected with it, or had recovered from it provided the deeply sampled blood TCRbeta repertoires that made up the dataset. The repertoires were released in a freely available public database meant as a resource for research on the immune response to SARS-CoV-2. Samples came from the ongoing ImmuneRACE study (first 160 participants) plus 1,254 subjects from 6 global collaborators. A de-identified subject ID, COVID-19 status, age in years and sex were almost always included in the sample metadata.

The paper as a whole reports these results and caveats: Clinical and demographic metadata were provided uncurated, with the amount varying by source and participant.

Sequences were obtained from peripheral blood. The sequence was collected from a woman aged 55-70 years with active or convalescent COVID-19.

The CDR3 protein sequence reads: CAWVAGGSGNQPQHF. In nucleotides, the sequence is TGTGCCTGGGTGGCTGGGGGGAGCGGGAATCAGCCCCAGCATTTT. The rearrangement joined TRBV30 to TRBJ1-5; 5 matching bases give a weak D call of TRBD1. CDR1 and CDR2 (GTSNPN, SVGIG) derive from the germline V gene (reference sequence). V and J are truncated by 5 bases and 4 bases respectively, leaving an intervening sequence of 18 bases. The CDR3, from cysteine to phenylalanine, totals 15 residues. Only the CDR3 DNA is retained, 45 bases long and in frame from the first base.